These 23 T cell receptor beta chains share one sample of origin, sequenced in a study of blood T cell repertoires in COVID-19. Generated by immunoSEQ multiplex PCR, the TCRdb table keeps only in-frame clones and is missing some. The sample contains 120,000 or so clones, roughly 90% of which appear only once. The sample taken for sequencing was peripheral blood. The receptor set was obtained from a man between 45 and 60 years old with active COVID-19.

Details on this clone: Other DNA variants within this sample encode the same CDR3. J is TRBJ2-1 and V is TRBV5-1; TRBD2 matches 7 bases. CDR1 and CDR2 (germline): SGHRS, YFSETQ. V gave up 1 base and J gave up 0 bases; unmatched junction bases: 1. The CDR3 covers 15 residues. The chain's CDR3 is CASSLSGGSYNEQFF. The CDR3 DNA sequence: TGCGCCAGCAGCTTGTCGGGGGGCTCCTACAATGAGCAGTTCTTC.

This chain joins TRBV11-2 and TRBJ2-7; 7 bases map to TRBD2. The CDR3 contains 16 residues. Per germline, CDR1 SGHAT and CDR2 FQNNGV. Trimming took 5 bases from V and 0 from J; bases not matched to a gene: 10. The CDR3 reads CASSKGSGGPSYEQYF. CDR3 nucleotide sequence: TGTGCCAGCAGCAAGGGCTCGGGGGGACCCTCCTACGAGCAGTACTTC. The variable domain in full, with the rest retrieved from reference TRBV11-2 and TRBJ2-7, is EAGVAQSPRYKIIEKRQSVAFWCNPISGHATLYWYQQILGQGPKLLIQFQNNGVVDDSQLPKDRFSAERLKGVDSTLKIQPAKLEDSAVYLCASSKGSGGPSYEQYFGPGTRLTVT.

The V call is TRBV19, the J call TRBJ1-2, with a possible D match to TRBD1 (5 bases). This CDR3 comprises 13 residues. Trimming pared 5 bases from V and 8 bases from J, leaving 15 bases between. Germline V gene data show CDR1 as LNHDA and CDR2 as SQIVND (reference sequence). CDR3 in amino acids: CASSWEGTSGYTF. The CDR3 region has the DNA TGTGCCAGTAGTTGGGAAGGGACTTCGGGCTACACCTTC. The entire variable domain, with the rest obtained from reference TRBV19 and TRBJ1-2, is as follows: DGGITQSPKYLFRKEGQNVTLSCEQNLNHDAMYWYRQDPGQGLRLIYYSQIVNDFQKGDIAEGYSVSREKKESFPLTVTSAQKNPTAFYLCASSWEGTSGYTFGSGTRLTVV.

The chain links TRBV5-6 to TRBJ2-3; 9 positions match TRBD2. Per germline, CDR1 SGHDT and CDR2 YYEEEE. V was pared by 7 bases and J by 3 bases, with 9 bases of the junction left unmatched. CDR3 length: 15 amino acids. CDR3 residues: CASHRMAGGTDTQYF. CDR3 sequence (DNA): TGTGCCAGCCACAGGATGGCGGGAGGGACAGATACGCAGTATTTT.

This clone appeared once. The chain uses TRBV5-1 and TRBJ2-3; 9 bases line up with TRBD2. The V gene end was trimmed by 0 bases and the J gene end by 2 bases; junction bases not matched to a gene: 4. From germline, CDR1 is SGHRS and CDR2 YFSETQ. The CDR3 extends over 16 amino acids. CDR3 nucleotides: TGCGCCAGCAGCTTGGGACTAGCGGTCCTCACAGATACGCAGTATTTT. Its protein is CASSLGLAVLTDTQYF.

The CDR3 sequence: CASSFVTGGRNTIYF. The CDR3 DNA reads TGTGCCAGCAGTTTCGTGACAGGGGGCCGAAACACCATATATTTT. The chain is built from TRBV7-9 and TRBJ1-3; 10 nucleotides agree with TRBD1. The germline V gene encodes CDR1 SEHNR and CDR2 FQNEAQ (reference sequence). This CDR3 region has 15 residues. V gave up 6 bases and J gave up 5 bases; unmatched junction bases: 7.

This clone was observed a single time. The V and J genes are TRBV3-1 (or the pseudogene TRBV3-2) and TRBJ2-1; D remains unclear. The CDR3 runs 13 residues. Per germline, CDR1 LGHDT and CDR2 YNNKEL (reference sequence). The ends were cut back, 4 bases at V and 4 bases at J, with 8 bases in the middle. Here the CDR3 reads CASSRGGYNEQFF. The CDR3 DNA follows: TGTGCCAGCAGCCGCGGTGGGTACAATGAGCAGTTCTTC.

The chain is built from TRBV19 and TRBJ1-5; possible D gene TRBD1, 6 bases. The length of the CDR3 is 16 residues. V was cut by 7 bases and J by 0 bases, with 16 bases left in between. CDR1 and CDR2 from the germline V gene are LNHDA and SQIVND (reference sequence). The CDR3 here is CASTTWGGYSNQPQHF. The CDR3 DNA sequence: TGTGCCAGTACCACCTGGGGGGGCTATAGCAATCAGCCCCAGCATTTT. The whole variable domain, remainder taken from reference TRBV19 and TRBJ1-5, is DGGITQSPKYLFRKEGQNVTLSCEQNLNHDAMYWYRQDPGQGLRLIYYSQIVNDFQKGDIAEGYSVSREKKESFPLTVTSAQKNPTAFYLCASTTWGGYSNQPQHFGDGTRLSIL.

Written as DNA, the CDR3 is TGTGCCAGCAGCGTTGACAACTCTGGGGCCAACGTCCTGACTTTC. It specifies CASSVDNSGANVLTF. V and J are TRBV9 and TRBJ2-6; D is uncertain. The CDR3 has 15 amino acids. The germline V gene has CDR1 SGDLS and CDR2 YYNGEE. The ends were cut back, 2 bases at V and 0 bases at J, with 6 bases in the middle.

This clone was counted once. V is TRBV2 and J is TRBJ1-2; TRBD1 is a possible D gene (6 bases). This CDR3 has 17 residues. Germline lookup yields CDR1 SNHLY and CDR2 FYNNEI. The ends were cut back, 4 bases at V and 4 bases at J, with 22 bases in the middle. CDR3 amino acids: CASSGNGRGGLGYGYTF. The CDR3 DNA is TGTGCCAGCAGTGGGAACGGCAGGGGTGGGTTAGGCTATGGCTACACCTTC.

CDR3 DNA sequence: TGTGCCAGCAGCCCCTCGGCAGATACGCAGTATTTT. As protein: CASSPSADTQYF. The chain carries TRBV7-9 and TRBJ2-3, with unresolved D. Per the germline V gene, CDR1 is SEHNR and CDR2 is FQNEAQ (reference sequence). V was clipped by 5 bases and J by 4 bases, with 7 bases between them. The CDR3 contains 12 residues.

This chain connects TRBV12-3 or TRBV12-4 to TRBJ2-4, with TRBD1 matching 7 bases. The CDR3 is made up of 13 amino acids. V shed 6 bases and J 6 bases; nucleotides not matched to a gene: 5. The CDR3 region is CASRLRQGNIQYF. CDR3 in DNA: TGTGCCAGCAGACTGAGACAGGGAAACATTCAGTACTTC.

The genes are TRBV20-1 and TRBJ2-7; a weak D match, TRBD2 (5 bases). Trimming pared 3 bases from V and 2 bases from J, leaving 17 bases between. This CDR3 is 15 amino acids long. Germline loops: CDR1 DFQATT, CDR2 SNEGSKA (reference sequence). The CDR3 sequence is CSASEAGVRTYEQYF. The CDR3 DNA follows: TGCAGTGCTAGTGAGGCCGGGGTCCGGACCTACGAGCAGTACTTC.

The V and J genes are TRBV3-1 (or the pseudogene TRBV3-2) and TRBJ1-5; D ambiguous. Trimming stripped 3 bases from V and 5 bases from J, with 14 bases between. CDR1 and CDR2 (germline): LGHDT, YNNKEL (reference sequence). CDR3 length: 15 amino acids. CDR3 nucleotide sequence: TGTGCCAGCAGCCATAGCACCCTTGGATATCAGCCCCAGCATTTT. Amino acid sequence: CASSHSTLGYQPQHF.

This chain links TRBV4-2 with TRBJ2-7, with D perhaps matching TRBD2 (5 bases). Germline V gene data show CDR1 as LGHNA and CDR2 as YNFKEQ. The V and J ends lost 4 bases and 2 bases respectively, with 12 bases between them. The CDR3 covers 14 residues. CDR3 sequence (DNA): TGTGCCAGCAGCCCGGGATCTCGAACCTACGAGCAGTACTTC. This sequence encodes CASSPGSRTYEQYF.

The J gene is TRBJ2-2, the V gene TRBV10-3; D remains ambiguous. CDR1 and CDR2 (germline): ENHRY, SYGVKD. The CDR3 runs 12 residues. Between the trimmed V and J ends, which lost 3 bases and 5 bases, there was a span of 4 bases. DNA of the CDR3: TGTGCCATCAGTGAAGCAACCGGGGAGCTGTTTTTT. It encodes CAISEATGELFF.

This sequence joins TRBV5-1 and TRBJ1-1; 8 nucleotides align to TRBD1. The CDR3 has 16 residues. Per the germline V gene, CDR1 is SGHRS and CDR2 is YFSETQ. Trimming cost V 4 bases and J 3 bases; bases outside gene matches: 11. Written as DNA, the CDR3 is TGCGCCAGCAGCCCCACTGGAGGACAGGGACACACTGAAGCTTTCTTT. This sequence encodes CASSPTGGQGHTEAFF.

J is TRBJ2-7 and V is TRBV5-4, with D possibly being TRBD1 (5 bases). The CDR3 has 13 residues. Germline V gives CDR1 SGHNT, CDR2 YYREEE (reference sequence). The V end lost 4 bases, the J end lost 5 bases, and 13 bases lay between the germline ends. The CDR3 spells CASSLTLTDEQYF. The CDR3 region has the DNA TGTGCCAGCAGCCTAACCCTGACAGACGAGCAGTACTTC.

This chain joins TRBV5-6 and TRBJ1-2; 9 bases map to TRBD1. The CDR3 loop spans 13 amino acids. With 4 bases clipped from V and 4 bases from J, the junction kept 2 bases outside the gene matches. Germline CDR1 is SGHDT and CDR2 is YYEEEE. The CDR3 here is CASSLDRGYGYTF. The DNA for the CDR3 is TGTGCCAGCAGCCTGGACAGGGGCTATGGCTACACCTTC.

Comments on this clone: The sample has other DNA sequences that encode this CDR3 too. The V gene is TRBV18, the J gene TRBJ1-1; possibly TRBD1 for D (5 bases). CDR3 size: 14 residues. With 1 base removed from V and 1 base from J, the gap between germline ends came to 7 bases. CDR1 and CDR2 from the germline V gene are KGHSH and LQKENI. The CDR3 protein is CASSPQGANTEAFF. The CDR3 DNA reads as TGTGCCAGCTCACCACAAGGGGCGAACACTGAAGCTTTCTTT.

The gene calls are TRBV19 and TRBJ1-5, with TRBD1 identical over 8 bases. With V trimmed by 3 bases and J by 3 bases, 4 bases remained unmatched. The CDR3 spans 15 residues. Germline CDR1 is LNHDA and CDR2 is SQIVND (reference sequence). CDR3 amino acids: CASSIWGQANQPQHF. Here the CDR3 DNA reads TGTGCCAGTAGTATTTGGGGACAGGCCAATCAGCCCCAGCATTTT.

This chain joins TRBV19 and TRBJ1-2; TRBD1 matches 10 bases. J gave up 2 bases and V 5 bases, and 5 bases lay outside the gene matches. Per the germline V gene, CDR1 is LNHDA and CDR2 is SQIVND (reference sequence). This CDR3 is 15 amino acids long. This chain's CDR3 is CASSLGTGVNYGYTF. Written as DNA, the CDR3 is TGTGCCAGTAGTCTCGGGACAGGGGTGAACTATGGCTACACCTTC.

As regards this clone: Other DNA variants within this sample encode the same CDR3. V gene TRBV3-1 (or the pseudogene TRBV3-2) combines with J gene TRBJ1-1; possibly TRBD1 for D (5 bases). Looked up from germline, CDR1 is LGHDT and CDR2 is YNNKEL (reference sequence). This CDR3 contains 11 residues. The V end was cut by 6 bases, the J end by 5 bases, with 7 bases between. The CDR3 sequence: CASRGGTEAFF. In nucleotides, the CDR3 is TGTGCCAGCAGGGGGGGGACTGAAGCTTTCTTT.